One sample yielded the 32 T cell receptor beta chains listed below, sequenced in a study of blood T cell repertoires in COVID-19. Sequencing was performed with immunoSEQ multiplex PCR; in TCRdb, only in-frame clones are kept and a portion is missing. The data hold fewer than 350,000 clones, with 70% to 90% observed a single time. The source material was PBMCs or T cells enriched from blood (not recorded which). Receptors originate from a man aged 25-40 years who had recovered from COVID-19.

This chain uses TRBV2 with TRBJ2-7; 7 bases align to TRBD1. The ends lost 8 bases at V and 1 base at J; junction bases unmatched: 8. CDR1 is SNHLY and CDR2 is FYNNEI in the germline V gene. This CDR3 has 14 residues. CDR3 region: CASGLGTESYEQYF. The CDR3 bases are TGTGCCAGCGGTTTAGGGACAGAATCCTACGAGCAGTACTTC.

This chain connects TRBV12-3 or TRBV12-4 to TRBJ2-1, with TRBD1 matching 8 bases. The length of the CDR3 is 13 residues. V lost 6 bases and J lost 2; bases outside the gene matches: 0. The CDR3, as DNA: TGTGCCAGCAGACAGGGGGCCTACAATGAGCAGTTCTTC. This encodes CASRQGAYNEQFF.

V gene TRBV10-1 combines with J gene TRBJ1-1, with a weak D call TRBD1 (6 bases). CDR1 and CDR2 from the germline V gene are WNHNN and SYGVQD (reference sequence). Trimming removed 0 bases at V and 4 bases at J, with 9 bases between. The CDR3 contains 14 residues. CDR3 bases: TGCGCCAGCAGTGAGTCGGGAGGGGGCACTGAAGCTTTCTTT. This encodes CASSESGGGTEAFF.

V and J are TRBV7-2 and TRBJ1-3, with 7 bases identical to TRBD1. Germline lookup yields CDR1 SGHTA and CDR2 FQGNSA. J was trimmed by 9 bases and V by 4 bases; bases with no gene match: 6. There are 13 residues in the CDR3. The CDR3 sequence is CASSYRGVGTIYF. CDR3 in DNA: TGTGCCAGCAGCTACAGGGGCGTTGGCACCATATATTTT.

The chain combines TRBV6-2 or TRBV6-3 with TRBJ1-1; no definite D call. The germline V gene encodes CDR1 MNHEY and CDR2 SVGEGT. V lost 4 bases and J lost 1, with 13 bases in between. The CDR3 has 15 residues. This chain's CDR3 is CASSWRIEANTEAFF. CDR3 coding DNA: TGTGCCAGCAGTTGGCGAATAGAGGCGAACACTGAAGCTTTCTTT.

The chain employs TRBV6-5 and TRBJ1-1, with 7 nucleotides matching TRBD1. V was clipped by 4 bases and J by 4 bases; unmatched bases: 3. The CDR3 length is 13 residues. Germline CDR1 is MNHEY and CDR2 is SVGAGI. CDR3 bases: TGTGCCAGCAGTTGGGGACAGCGCACTGAAGCTTTCTTT. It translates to CASSWGQRTEAFF.

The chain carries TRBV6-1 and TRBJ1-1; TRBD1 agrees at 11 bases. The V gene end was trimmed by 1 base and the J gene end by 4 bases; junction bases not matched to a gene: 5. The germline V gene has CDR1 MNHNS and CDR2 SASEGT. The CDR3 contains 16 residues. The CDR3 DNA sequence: TGTGCCAGCAGTGAAGGGACAGGGGGCGTCGCCACTGAAGCTTTCTTT. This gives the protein CASSEGTGGVATEAFF.

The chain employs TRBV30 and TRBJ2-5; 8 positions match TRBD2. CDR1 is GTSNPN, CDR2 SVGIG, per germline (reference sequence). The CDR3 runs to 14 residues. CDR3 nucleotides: TGTGCGAGTGCGGGGGGCGGGTACCAAGAGACCCAGTACTTC. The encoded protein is CASAGGGYQETQYF.

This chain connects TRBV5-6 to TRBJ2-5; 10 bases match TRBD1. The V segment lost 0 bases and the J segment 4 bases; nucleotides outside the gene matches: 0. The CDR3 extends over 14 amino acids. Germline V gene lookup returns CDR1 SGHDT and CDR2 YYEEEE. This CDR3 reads CASSLGQGAETQYF. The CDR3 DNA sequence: TGTGCCAGCAGCTTGGGACAGGGGGCAGAGACCCAGTACTTC.

The CDR3 is CASSLGTGSNTEAFF. The CDR3 coding sequence is TGTGCCAGCAGCCTGGGGACAGGATCGAACACTGAAGCTTTCTTT. This chain links TRBV5-4 with TRBJ1-1; 8 bases map to TRBD1. V shed 4 bases and J 1 base; nucleotides not matched to a gene: 6. There are 15 residues in the CDR3. Per the germline V gene, CDR1 is SGHNT and CDR2 is YYREEE (reference sequence). Together with reference TRBV5-4 and TRBJ1-1, the CDR3 gives the full variable domain: ETGVTQSPTHLIKTRGQQVTLRCSSQSGHNTVSWYQQALGQGPQFIFQYYREEENGRGNFPPRFSGLQFPNYSSELNVNALELDDSALYLCASSLGTGSNTEAFFGQGTRLTVV.

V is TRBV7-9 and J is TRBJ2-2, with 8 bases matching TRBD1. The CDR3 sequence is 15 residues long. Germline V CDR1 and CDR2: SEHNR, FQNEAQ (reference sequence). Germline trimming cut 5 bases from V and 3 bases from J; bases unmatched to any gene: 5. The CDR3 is CASSLQTGDTGELFF. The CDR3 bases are TGTGCCAGCAGCCTACAGACAGGGGACACCGGGGAGCTGTTTTTT.

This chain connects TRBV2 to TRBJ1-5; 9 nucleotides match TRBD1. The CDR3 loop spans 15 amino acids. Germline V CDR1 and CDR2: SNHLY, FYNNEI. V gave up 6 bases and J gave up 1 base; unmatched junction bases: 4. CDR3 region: CASRPDRGSNQPQHF. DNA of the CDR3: TGTGCCAGCAGACCCGACAGGGGGAGCAATCAGCCCCAGCATTTT.

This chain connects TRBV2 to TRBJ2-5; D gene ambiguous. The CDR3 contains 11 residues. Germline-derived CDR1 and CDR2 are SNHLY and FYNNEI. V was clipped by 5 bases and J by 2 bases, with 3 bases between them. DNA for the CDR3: TGTGCCAGCAGTTATCAAGAGACCCAGTACTTC. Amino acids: CASSYQETQYF.

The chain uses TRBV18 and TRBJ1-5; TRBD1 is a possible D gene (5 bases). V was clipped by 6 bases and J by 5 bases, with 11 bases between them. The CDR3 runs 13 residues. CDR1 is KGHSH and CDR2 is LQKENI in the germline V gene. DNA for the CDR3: TGTGCCAGCTCTGGGGCCGCCGATCAGCCCCAGCATTTT. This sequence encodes CASSGAADQPQHF. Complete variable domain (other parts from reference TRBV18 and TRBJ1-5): NAGVMQNPRHLVRRRGQEARLRCSPMKGHSHVYWYRQLPEEGLKFMVYLQKENIIDESGMPKERFSAEFPKEGPSILRIQQVVRGDSAAYFCASSGAADQPQHFGDGTRLSIL.

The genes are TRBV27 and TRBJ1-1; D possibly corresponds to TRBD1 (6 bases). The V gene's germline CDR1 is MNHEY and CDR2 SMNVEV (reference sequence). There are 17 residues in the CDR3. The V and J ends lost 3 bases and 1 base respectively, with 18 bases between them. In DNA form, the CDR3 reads TGTGCCAGCAGTTTCTTAGTAGGGGGGGCGGGGAACACTGAAGCTTTCTTT. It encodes CASSFLVGGAGNTEAFF.

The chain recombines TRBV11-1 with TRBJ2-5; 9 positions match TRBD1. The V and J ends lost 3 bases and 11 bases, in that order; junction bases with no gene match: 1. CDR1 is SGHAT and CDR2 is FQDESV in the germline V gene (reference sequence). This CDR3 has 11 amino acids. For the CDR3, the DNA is TGTGCCAGCAGCTTTGACAGGGGGCAGTACTTC. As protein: CASSFDRGQYF. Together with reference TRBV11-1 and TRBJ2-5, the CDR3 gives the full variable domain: EAEVAQSPRYKITEKSQAVAFWCDPISGHATLYWYRQILGQGPELLVQFQDESVVDDSQLPKDRFSAERLKGVDSTLKIQPAELGDSAMYLCASSFDRGQYFGPGTRLLVL.

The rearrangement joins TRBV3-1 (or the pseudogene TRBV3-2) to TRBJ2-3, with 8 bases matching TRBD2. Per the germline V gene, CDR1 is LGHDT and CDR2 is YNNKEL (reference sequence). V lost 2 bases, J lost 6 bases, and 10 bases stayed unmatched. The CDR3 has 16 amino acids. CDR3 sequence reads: CASSQLGGGSGDTQYF. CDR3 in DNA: TGTGCCAGCAGCCAATTGGGCGGGGGGTCCGGGGATACGCAGTATTTT.

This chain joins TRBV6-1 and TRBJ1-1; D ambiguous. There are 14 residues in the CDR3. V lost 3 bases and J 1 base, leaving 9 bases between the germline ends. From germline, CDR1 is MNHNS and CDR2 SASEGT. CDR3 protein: CASSELRGNTEAFF. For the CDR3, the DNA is TGTGCCAGCAGTGAGCTCCGGGGGAACACTGAAGCTTTCTTT.

CDR3 sequence: CASSPSTGNSYEQYF. CDR3 bases: TGTGCCAGCAGCCCATCGACAGGGAACTCCTACGAGCAGTACTTC. The V gene is TRBV4-2, the J gene TRBJ2-7; 7 bases fit TRBD1. The CDR3 runs to 15 residues. Germline CDR1 LGHNA, CDR2 YNFKEQ. The V and J ends lost 4 bases and 0 bases, in that order; junction bases with no gene match: 6.

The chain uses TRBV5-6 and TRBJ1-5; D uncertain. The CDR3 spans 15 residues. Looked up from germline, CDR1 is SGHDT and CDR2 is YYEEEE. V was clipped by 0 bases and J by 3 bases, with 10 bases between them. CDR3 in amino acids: CASSLVSSTNQPQHF. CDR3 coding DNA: TGTGCCAGCAGCTTGGTTTCCAGTACCAATCAGCCCCAGCATTTT.

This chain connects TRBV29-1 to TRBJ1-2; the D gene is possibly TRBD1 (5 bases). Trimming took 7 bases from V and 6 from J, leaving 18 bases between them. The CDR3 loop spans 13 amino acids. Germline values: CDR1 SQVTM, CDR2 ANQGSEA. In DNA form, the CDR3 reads TGCAGCGGGCGGGACTCCCGACGCAATGGCTACACCTTC. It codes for CSGRDSRRNGYTF.

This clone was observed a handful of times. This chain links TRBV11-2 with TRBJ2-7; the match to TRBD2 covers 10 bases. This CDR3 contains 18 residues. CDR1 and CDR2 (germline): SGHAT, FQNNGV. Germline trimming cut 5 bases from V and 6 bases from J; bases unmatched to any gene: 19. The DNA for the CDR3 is TGTGCCAGCAGCACCATACGAAAGCGGGGGGGCGACGCGCTCGAGCAGTACTTC. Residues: CASSTIRKRGGDALEQYF.

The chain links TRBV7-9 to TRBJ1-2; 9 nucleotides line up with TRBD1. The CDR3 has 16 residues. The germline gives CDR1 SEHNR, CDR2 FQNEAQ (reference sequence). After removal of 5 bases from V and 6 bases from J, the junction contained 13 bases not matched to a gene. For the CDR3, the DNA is TGTGCCAGCAGCGAAAAGAGACCGGGACAGGGCCATGGCTACACCTTC. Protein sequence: CASSEKRPGQGHGYTF.

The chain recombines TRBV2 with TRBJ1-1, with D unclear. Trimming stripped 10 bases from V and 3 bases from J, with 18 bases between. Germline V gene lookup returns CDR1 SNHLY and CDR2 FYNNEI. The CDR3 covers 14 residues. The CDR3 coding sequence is TGTGCCATTAGAACGACGGATCGGGACACTGAAGCTTTCTTT. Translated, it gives CAIRTTDRDTEAFF.

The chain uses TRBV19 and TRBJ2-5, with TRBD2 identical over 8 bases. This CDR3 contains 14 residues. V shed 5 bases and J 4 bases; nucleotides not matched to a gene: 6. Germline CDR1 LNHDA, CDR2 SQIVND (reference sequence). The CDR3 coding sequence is TGTGCCAGTAGTCTCAACGGGGGGGGAGAGACCCAGTACTTC. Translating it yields CASSLNGGGETQYF.

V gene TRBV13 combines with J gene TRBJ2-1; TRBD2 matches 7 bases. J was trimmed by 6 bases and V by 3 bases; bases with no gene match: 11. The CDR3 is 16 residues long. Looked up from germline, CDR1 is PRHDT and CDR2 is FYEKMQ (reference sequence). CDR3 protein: CASSFELAETRNEQFF. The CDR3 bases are TGTGCCAGCAGCTTCGAGCTAGCGGAAACCCGCAATGAGCAGTTCTTC. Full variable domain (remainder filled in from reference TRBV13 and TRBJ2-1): AAGVIQSPRHLIKEKRETATLKCYPIPRHDTVYWYQQGPGQDPQFLISFYEKMQSDKGSIPDRFSAQQFSDYHSELNMSSLELGDSALYFCASSFELAETRNEQFFGPGTRLTVL.

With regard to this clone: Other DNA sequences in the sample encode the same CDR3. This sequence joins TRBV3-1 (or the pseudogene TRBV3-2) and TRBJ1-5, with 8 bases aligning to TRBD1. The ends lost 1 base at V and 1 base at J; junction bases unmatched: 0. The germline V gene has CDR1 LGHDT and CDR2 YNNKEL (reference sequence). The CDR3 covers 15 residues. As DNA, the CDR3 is TGTGCCAGCAGCCAAGGGACAGGGAGCAATCAGCCCCAGCATTTT. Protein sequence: CASSQGTGSNQPQHF.

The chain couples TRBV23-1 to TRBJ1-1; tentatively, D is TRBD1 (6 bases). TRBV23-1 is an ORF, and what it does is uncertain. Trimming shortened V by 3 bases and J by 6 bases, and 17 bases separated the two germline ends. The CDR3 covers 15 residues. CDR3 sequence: CASSHPRGRNAEAFF. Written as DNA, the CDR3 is TGCGCCAGCAGTCATCCCAGGGGACGTAACGCTGAAGCTTTCTTT.

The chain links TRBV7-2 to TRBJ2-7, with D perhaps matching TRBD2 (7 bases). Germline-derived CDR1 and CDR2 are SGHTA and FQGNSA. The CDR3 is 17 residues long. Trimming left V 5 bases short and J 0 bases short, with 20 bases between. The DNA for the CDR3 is TGTGCCAGCAGCCTAAACCCACGGGGGGCCGCCTCCTACGAGCAGTACTTC. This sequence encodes CASSLNPRGAASYEQYF.

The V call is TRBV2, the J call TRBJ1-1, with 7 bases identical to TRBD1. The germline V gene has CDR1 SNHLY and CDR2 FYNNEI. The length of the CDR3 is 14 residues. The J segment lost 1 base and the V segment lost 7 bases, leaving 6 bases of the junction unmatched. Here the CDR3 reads CASNINRGNTEAFF. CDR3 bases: TGTGCCAGCAACATTAACAGGGGGAACACTGAAGCTTTCTTT.

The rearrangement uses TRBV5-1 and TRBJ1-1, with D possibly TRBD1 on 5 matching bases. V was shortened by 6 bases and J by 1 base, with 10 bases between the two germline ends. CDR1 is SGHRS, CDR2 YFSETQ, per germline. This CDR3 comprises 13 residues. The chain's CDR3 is CASNDGGNTEAFF. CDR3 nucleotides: TGCGCCAGCAACGACGGGGGGAACACTGAAGCTTTCTTT.

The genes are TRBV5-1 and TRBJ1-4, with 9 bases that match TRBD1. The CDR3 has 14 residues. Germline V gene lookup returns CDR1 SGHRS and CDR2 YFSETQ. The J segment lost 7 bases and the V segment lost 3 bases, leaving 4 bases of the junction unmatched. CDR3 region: CASSSDRGGEKLFF. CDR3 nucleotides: TGCGCCAGCAGCTCGGACAGGGGAGGTGAAAAACTGTTTTTT.